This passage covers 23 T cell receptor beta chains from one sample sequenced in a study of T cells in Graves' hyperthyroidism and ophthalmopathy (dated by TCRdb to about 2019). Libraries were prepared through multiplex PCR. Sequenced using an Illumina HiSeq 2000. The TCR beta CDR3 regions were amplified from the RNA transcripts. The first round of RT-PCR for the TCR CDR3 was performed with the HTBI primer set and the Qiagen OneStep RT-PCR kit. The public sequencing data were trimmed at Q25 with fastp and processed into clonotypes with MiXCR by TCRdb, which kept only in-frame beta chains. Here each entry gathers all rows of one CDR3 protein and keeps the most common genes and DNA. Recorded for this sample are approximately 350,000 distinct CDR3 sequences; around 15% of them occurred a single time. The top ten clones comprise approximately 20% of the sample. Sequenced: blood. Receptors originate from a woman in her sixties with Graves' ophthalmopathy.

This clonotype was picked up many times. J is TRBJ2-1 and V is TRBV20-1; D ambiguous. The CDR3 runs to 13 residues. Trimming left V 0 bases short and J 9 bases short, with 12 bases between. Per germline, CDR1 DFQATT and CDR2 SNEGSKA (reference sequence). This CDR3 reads CSARDPWVSEQFF. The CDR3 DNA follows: TGCAGTGCTAGAGATCCCTGGGTGAGTGAGCAGTTCTTC.

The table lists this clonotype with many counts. The CDR3 region has the DNA TGCGCCAGCAGCCCGGGACAGGTTGGCGGGGAGCTGTTTTTT. Its translation is CASSPGQVGGELFF. The genes are TRBV5-1 and TRBJ2-2; 8 nucleotides align to TRBD1. V lost 4 bases and J lost 7; bases outside the gene matches: 6. This CDR3 region has 14 residues. Germline V lookup: CDR1 SGHRS, CDR2 YFSETQ.

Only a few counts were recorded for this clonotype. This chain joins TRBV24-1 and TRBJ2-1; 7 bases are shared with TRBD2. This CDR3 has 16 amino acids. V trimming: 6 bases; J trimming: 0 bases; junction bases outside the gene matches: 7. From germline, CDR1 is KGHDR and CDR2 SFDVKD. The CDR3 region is CATSSTTGGSYNEQFF. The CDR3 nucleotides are TGTGCCACCAGTTCGACCACGGGGGGCTCCTACAATGAGCAGTTCTTC.

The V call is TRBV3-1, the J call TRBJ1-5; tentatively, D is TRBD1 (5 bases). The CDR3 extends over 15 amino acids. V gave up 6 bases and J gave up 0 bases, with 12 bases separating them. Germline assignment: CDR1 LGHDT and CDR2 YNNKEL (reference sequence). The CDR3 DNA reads TGTGCCAGCAGACGGACACCTAATAGCAATCAGCCCCAGCATTTT. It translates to CASRRTPNSNQPQHF.

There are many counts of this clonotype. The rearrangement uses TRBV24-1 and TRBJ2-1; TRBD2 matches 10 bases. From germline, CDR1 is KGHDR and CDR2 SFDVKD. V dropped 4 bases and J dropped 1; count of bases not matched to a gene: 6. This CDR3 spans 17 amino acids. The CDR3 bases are TGTGCCACCAGTGACCCCGCAGCGGGAGGGTCCTACAATGAGCAGTTCTTC. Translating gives CATSDPAAGGSYNEQFF.

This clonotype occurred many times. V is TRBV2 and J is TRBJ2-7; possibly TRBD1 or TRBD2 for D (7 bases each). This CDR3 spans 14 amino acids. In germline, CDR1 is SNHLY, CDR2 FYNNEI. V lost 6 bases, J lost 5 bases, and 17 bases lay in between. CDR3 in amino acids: CASSRGGTANEQYF. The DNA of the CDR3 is TGTGCCAGCAGCAGGGGGGGGACAGCGAACGAGCAGTACTTC.

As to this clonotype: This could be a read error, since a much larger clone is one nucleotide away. The CDR3 spells CAISKRNGEAFF. The CDR3 coding sequence is TGTGCCATCAGTAAGCGAAACGGTGAAGCTTTCTTT. The chain links TRBV10-3 to TRBJ1-1; D call uncertain. Germline V lookup: CDR1 ENHRY, CDR2 SYGVKD. This CDR3 region has 12 residues. V was shortened by 5 bases and J by 7 bases, with 11 bases between the two germline ends.

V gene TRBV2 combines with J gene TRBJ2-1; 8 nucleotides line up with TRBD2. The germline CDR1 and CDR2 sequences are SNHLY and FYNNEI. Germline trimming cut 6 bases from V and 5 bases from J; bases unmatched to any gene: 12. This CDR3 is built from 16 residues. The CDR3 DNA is TGTGCCAGCAGCGGCCGCCTTAGCGGGGTTAACAATGAGCAGTTCTTC. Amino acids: CASSGRLSGVNNEQFF.

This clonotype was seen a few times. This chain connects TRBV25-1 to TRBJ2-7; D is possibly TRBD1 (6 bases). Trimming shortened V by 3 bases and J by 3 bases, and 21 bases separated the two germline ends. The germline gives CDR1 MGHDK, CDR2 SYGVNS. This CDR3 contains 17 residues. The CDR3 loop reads CASSDPSLTGRVYEQYF. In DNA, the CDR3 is TGTGCCAGCAGTGATCCCTCCCTCACAGGGAGAGTCTACGAGCAGTACTTC.

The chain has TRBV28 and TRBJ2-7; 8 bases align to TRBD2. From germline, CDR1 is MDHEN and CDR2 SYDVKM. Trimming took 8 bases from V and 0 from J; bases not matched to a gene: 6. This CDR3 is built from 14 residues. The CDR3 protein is CASRVAGSSYEQYF. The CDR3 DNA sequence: TGTGCCAGCCGGGTAGCGGGGAGCTCCTACGAGCAGTACTTC. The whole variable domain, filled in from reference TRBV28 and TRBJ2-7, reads DVKVTQSSRYLVKRTGEKVFLECVQDMDHENMFWYRQDPGLGLRLIYFSYDVKMKEKGDIPEGYSVSREKKERFSLILESASTNQTSMYLCASRVAGSSYEQYFGPGTRLTVT.

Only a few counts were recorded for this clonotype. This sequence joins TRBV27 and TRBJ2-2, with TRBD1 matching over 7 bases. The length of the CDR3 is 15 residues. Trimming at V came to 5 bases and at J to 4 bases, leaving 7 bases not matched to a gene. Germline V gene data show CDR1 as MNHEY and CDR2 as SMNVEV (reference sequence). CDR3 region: CASSPGTARTGELFF. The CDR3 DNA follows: TGTGCCAGCAGTCCAGGGACAGCGCGCACCGGGGAGCTGTTTTTT.

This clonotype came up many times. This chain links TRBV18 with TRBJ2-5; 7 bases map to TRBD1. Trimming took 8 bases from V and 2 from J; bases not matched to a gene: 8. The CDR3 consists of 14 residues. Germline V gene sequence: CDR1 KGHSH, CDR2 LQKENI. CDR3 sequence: CASSPPTGQETQYF. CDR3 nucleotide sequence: TGTGCCAGCAGCCCACCGACAGGGCAAGAGACCCAGTACTTC.

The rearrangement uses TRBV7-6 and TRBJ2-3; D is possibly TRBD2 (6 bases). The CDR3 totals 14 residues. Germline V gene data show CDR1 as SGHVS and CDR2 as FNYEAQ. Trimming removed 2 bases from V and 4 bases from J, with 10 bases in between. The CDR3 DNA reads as TGTGCCAGCAGCTTAACCCGGGACTCAGATACGCAGTATTTT. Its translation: CASSLTRDSDTQYF. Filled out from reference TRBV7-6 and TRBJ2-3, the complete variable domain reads GAGVSQSPRYKVTKRGQDVALRCDPISGHVSLYWYRQALGQGPEFLTYFNYEAQQDKSGLPNDRFSAERPEGSISTLTIQRTEQRDSAMYRCASSLTRDSDTQYFGPGTRLTVL.

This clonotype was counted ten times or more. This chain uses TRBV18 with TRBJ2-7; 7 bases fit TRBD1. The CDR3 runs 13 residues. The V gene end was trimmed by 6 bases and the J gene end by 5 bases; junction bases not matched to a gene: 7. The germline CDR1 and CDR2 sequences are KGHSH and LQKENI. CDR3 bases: TGTGCCAGCTCCCCGGGACAGTCCAACGAGCAGTACTTC. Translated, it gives CASSPGQSNEQYF.

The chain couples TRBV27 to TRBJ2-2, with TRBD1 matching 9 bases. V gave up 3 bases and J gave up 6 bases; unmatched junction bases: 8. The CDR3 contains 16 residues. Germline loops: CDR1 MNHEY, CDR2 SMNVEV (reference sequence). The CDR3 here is CASSFLGQGRSGELFF. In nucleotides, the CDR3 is TGTGCCAGCAGTTTTTTGGGACAGGGTCGGTCCGGGGAGCTGTTTTTT.

The CDR3 bases are TGTGCCACCAGTGACCGTACAGGGCTTGAAGCTTTCTTT. Its protein product is CATSDRTGLEAFF. The chain joins TRBV24-1 to TRBJ1-1; D might be TRBD1 (6 bases). Germline-derived CDR1 and CDR2 are KGHDR and SFDVKD. V lost 4 bases and J 7 bases, leaving 12 bases between the germline ends. CDR3 length: 13 residues.

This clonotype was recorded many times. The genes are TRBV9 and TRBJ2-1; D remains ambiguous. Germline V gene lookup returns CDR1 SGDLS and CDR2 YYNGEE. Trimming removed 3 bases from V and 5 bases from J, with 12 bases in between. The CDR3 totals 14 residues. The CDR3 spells CASSDSRSDNEQFF. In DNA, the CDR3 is TGTGCCAGCAGCGACAGCCGAAGCGACAATGAGCAGTTCTTC.

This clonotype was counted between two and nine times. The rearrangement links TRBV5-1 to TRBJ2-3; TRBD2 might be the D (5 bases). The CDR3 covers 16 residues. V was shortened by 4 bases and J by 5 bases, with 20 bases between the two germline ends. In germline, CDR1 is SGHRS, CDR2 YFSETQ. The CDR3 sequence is CASSATGAVGGDTQYF. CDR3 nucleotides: TGCGCCAGCAGCGCGACTGGAGCGGTAGGAGGAGATACGCAGTATTTT. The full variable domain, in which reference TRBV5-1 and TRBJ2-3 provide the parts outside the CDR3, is KAGVTQTPRYLIKTRGQQVTLSCSPISGHRSVSWYQQTPGQGLQFLFEYFSETQRNKGNFPGRFSGRQFSNSRSEMNVSTLELGDSALYLCASSATGAVGGDTQYFGPGTRLTVL.

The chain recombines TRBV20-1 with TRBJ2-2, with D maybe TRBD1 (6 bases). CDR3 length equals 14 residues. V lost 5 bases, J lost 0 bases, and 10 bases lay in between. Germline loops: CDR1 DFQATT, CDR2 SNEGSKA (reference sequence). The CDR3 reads CSAPDSANTGELFF. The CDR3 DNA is TGCAGTGCTCCGGACAGCGCGAACACCGGGGAGCTGTTTTTT.

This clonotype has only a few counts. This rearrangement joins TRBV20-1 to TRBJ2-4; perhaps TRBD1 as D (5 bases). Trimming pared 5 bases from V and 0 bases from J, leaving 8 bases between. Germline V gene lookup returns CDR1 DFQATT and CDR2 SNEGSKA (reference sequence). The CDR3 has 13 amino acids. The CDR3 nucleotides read TGCAGTGCTGGTGACAGAGCCAAAAACATTCAGTACTTC. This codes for CSAGDRAKNIQYF.

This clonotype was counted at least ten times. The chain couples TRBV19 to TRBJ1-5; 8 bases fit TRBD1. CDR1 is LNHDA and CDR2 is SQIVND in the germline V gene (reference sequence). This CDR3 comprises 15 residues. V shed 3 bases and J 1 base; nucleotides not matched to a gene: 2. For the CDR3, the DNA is TGTGCCAGTAGTATTGACAGGGGAAGCAATCAGCCCCAGCATTTT. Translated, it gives CASSIDRGSNQPQHF.

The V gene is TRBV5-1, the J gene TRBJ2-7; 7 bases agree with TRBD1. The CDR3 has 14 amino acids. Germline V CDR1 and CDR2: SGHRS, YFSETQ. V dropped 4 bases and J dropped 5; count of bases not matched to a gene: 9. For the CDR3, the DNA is TGCGCCAGCAGCGAGGGGGCGCGGGTCGACGAGCAGTACTTC. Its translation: CASSEGARVDEQYF.

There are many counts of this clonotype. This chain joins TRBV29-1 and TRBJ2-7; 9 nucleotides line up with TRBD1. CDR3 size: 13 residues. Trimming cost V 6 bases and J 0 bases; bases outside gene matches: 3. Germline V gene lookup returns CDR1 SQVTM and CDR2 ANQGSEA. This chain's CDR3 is CSVTTGGSYEQYF. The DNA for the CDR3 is TGCAGCGTCACGACAGGGGGCTCCTACGAGCAGTACTTC.